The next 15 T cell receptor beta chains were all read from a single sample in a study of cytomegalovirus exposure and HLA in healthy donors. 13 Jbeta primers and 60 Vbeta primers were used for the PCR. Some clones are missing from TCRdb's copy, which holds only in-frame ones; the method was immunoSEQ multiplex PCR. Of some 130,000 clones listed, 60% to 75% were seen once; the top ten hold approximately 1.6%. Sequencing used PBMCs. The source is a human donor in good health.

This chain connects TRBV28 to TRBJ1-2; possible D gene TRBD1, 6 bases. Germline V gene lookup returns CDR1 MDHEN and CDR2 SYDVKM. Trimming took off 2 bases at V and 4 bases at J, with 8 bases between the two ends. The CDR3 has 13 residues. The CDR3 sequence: CASSLGGFYGYTF. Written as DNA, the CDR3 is TGTGCCAGCAGTTTAGGGGGCTTCTATGGCTACACCTTC.

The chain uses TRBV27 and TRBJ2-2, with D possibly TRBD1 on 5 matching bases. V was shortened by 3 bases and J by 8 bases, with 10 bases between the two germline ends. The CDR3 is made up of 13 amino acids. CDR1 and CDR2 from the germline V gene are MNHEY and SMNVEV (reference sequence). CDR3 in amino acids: CASSFSGMGELFF. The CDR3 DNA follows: TGTGCCAGCAGTTTTTCAGGGATGGGGGAGCTGTTTTTT.

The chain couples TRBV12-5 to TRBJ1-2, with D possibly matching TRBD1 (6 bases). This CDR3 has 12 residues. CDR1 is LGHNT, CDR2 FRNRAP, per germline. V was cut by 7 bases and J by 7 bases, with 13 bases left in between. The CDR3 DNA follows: TGTGCTAGTGCCACGGGGGGCGGTGGCTACACCTTC. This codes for CASATGGGGYTF.

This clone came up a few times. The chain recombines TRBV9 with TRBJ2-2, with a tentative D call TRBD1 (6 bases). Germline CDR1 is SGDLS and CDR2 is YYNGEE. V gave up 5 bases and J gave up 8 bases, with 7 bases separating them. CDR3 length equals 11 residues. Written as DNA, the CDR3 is TGTGCCAGCAGGGGGGCTGGGGAGCTGTTTTTT. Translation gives CASRGAGELFF.

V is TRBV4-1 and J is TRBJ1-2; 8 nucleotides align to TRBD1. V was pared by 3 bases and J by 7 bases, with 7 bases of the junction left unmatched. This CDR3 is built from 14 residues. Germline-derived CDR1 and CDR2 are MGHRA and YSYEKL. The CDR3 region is CASSQAGGSGGYTF. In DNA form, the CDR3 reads TGCGCCAGCAGCCAGGCAGGGGGCTCGGGTGGCTACACCTTC.

CDR3 coding DNA: TGTGCCAGTAGTATTTCAAGGGAGGATCAGCCCCAGCATTTT. Its protein is CASSISREDQPQHF. The chain uses TRBV19 and TRBJ1-5, with D uncertain. This CDR3 has 14 residues. The germline CDR1 and CDR2 sequences are LNHDA and SQIVND (reference sequence). V was pared by 3 bases and J by 5 bases, with 11 bases between. The complete variable domain, with remaining parts taken from reference TRBV19 and TRBJ1-5, reads DGGITQSPKYLFRKEGQNVTLSCEQNLNHDAMYWYRQDPGQGLRLIYYSQIVNDFQKGDIAEGYSVSREKKESFPLTVTSAQKNPTAFYLCASSISREDQPQHFGDGTRLSIL.

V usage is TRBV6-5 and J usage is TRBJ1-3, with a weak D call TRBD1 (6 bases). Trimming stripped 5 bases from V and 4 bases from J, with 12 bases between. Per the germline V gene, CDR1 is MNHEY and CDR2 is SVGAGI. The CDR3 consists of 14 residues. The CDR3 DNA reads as TGTGCCAGCAGTCCACGGACAGCGGGAAACACCATATATTTT. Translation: CASSPRTAGNTIYF.

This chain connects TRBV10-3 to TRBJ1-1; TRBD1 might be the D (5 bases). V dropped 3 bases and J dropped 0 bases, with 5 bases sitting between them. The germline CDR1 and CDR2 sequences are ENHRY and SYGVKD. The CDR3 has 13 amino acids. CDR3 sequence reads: CAISDRVNTEAFF. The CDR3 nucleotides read TGTGCCATCAGTGACAGGGTGAACACTGAAGCTTTCTTT.

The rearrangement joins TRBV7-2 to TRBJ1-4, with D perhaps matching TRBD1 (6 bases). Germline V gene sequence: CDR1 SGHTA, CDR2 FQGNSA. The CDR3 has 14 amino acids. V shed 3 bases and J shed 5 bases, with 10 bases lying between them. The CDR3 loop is CASSLTGSNEKLFF. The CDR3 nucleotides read TGTGCCAGCAGCTTGACAGGCTCAAATGAAAAACTGTTTTTT.

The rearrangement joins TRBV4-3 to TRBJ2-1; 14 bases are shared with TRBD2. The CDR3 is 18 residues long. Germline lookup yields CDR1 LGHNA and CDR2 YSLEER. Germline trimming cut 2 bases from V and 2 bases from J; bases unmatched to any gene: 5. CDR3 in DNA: TGCGCCAGCAGCCAAAGAAGGACTAGCGGGAGGACCTACAATGAGCAGTTCTTC. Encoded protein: CASSQRRTSGRTYNEQFF.

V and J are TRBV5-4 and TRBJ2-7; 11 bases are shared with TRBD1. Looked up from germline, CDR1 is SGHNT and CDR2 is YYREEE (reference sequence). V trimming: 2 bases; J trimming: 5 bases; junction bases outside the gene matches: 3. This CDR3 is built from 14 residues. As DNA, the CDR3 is TGTGCCAGCAGCTTAGGGACAGGGGGAAACGAGCAGTACTTC. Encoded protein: CASSLGTGGNEQYF.

CDR3 sequence: CASSFDRIGEKLFF. As DNA, the CDR3 is TGTGCCAGCAGCTTCGACAGGATTGGTGAAAAACTGTTTTTT. J is TRBJ1-4 and V is TRBV7-9; D might be TRBD1 (6 bases). Trimming left V 3 bases short and J 7 bases short, with 12 bases between. The CDR3 sequence is 14 residues long. CDR1 is SEHNR, CDR2 FQNEAQ, per germline (reference sequence).

CDR3 coding DNA: TGCAGCGTTGGGGTCGGGAGTGGCTACACCTTC. Translated: CSVGVGSGYTF. The chain links TRBV29-1 to TRBJ1-2; D unclear. In germline, CDR1 is SQVTM, CDR2 ANQGSEA. V was cut by 4 bases and J by 7 bases, with 10 bases left in between. This CDR3 comprises 11 residues.

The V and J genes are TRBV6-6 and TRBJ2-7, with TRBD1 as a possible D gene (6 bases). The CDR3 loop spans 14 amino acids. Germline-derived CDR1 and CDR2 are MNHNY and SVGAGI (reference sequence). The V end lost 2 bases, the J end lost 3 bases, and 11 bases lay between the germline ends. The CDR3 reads CASSYVGRGYEQYF. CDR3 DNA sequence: TGTGCCAGCAGTTACGTAGGCAGGGGCTACGAGCAGTACTTC.

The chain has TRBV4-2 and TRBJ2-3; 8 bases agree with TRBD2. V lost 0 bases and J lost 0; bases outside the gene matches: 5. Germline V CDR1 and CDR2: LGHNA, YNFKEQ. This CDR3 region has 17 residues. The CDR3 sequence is CASSQDRASGSTDTQYF. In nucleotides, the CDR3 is TGTGCCAGCAGCCAAGATCGGGCTAGCGGGAGCACAGATACGCAGTATTTT.